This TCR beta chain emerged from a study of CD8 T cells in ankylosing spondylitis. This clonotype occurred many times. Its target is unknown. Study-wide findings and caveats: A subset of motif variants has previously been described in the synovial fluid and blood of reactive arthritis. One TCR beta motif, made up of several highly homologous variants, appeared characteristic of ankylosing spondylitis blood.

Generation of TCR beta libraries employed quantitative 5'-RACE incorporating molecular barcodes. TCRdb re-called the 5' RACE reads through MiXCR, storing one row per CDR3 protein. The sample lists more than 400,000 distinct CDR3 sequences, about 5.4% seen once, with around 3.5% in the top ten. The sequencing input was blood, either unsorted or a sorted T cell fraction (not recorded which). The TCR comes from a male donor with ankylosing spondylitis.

The CDR3: CASSLRHRSDTGELFF. DNA of the CDR3: TGTGCCAGCAGCTTAAGACACCGGTCGGACACCGGGGAGCTGTTTTTT. V usage is TRBV7-3 and J usage is TRBJ2-2; D not certain. Trimming removed 1 base at V and 3 bases at J, with 12 bases between. The CDR3 consists of 16 residues. CDR1 SGHTA and CDR2 FQGTGA come from the germline V gene.